This record concerns one T cell receptor beta chain sequence. No antigen is known for it. This entry comes from a study of T cell responses to AZD1222 COVID-19 vaccine. Study at large: Recipients boosted at about 4 weeks or about 12 weeks are pooled.

Profiling relied on immunoSEQ multiplex PCR, and the TCRdb table lists in-frame clones only, not all of them. The top ten hold 7% to 8.5% of the sample, which has about 120,000 clones, roughly 90% seen once. Study-level results: Reportedly, nearly half the spike-specific TCRs target unmutated variant regions. Donors skewed white British and female; clonal diversity was possibly underestimated.

The V and J ends lost 5 bases and 4 bases respectively, with 18 bases between them. The CDR3 has 15 residues. Per germline, CDR1 GTSNPN and CDR2 SVGIG (reference sequence). The clonotype originates from an adult in good health. The starting material was peripheral blood, obtained on day 0 of AZD1222 vaccination. The genes are TRBV30 and TRBJ2-1; D is tentatively TRBD1 or TRBD2 (5 bases each). CDR3 sequence (DNA): TGTGCCTGGGGTAGTGGGGGTTATCCTTACAATGAGCAGTTCTTC. Its protein is CAWGSGGYPYNEQFF.